This T cell receptor beta chain was sequenced for a study of Ad26.COV2.S vaccination and SARS-CoV-2 variants (dated by TCRdb to the early 2020s). Some background on the complete study: Donors in the vaccine arm were drawn from COV1001, a multicentre, randomized, double-blind, placebo-controlled phase I-IIa trial testing Ad26.COV2.S in healthy adults. Dosing of Ad26.COV2.S was intramuscular, at either 5x10^10 or 1x10^11 viral particles, delivered as one shot or as two shots spaced 56 days apart. Sequencing of the TCRbeta repertoire served to evaluate the specificity and breadth of SARS-CoV-2-reactive T cell receptors following Ad26.COV2.S vaccination. A total of around 32 samples were included in the TCR-sequenced set, comprising around 19 Ad26.COV2.S vaccine recipients, 5 placebo recipients and 8 SARS-CoV-2 convalescent individuals. Trial participants were randomized into five groups of five: low-dose or high-dose Ad26.COV2.S given once or twice, or placebo on both occasions. Throughout the experiments and outcome assessment, investigators stayed blinded to trial group allocation.

This clone was recorded a few times. Its antigen is currently not known. Base-call qualities are not available, and no considerably larger clone is one nucleotide away. General conclusions and limits of the study: Compared with placebo recipients, Ad26.COV2.S recipients showed higher spike-specific TCR breadth (P = 0.0014). The study lacked the statistical power to compare responses across vaccine doses or regimens. Non-spike TCR breadth was comparable between vaccine and placebo recipients, consistent with the vaccine containing only spike. According to the authors, total T cell responses may have been underestimated by the TCR breadth and depth analyses. After vaccination, substantial breadth of spike-specific CD8+ and CD4+ T cell responses was reported.

The CDR3 runs 16 residues from the cysteine to the phenylalanine. The DNA shown is the 48-base CDR3, in frame from base 1. From the germline V gene (reference sequence), CDR1 is LNHDA and CDR2 is SQIVND. The germline ends are 20 bases apart after V is trimmed by 10 bases and J by 1 base. TCRbeta CDR3 regions were sequenced with the immunoSEQ Assay. After extraction, genomic DNA underwent amplification by bias-controlled multiplex PCR, followed by high-throughput sequencing. The original methods were these. To quantify the absolute abundance of each unique TCRbeta CDR3 region, sequences were collapsed and filtered. T cell fraction was estimated by normalizing TCRbeta template counts to usable DNA, with usable DNA measured through amplification of reference genes found in all nucleated cells. Repertoire TCRs were annotated as SARS-CoV-2-specific by exact matching of V gene, CDR3 amino acid sequence and J gene to a known reactive TCR set. The reference SARS-CoV-2 TCR set was derived from MIRA and filtered for enrichment in COVID-19-positive ImmuneCODE repertoires, a step that removed public or cross-reactive TCRs. Drawing on the MIRA antigens, annotated TCRs were analysed further at the level of specific ORF or position within ORF. Breadth was defined as the number of annotated unique rearrangements divided by the total number of unique productive rearrangements, and depth was defined as the summed frequency of the annotated unique rearrangements. Two-sided Wilcoxon rank-sum tests were applied when comparing TCR breadth between groups. TCRdb retrieved this table from immuneACCESS and kept in-frame rearrangements only. Not all clones are present; in checked studies, unresolved V genes account for under half, and no reason is known for the remainder. V, J and clone size reflect that table, while D and trimming were determined from the DNA. Present in this sample are around 350,000 clones, approximately 81% of which were seen just once. In total, the top ten clones hold about 3.3% of the sample.

The treatment or condition label, as the study defines it: approximately 18 received Ad26.COV2.S at low or high dose, single or two shots; about 5 received placebo; per-sample allocation not given. For vaccine and placebo recipients, repertoires were sequenced using samples collected on day 63 after the first injection. In Cohort 1b, about 25 adults aged 18-55 years were enrolled at a single site in Boston, USA, between 29 July and 7 August 2020. Ad26.COV2.S was a replication-incompetent adenovirus type 26 vector that expressed a prefusion-stabilized SARS-CoV-2 spike protein derived from the original Wuhan strain.

This TCR came from a person aged 18-60 years who received the Ad26.COV2.S COVID-19 vaccine or a placebo. Here the sequenced sample was peripheral blood, taken in a trial of Ad26.COV2.S vaccine versus placebo. This chain joins TRBV19 to TRBJ1-5, with a tentative D gene TRBD1 over 6 matching bases. The CDR3 region has the sequence CAISTGPASSNQPQHF. At the DNA level, the sequence is TGTGCCATCAGCACAGGGCCAGCGTCAAGCAATCAGCCCCAGCATTTT.